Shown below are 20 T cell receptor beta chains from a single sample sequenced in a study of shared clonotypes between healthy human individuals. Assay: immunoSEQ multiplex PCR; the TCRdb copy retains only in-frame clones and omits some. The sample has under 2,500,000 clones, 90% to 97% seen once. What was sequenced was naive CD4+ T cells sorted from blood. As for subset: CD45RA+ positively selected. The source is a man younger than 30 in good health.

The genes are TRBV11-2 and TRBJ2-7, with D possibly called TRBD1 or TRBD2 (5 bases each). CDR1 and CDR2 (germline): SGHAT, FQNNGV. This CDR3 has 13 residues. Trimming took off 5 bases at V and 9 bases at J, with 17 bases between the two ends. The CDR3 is CASSELTGTGQYF. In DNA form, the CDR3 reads TGTGCCAGCAGCGAACTGACGGGGACGGGGCAGTACTTC.

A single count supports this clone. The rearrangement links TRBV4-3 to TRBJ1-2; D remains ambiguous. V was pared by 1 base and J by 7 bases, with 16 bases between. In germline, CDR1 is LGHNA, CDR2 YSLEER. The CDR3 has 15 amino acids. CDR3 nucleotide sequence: TGCGCCAGCAGCCAAGTTGTAGGTCCTGTGGGTGGCTACACCTTC. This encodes CASSQVVGPVGGYTF.

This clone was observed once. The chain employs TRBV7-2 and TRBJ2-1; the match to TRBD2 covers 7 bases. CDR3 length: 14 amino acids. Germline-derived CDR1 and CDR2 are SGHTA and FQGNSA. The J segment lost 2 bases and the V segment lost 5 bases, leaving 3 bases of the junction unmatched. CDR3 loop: CASSQGLTYNEQFF. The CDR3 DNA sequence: TGTGCCAGCAGCCAGGGACTAACCTACAATGAGCAGTTCTTC.

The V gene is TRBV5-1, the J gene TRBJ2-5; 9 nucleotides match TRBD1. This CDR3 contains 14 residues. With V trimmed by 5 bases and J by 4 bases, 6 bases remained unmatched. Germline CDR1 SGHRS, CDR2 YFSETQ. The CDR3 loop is CASSGTGSLETQYF. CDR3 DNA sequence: TGCGCCAGCAGTGGGACAGGGAGTTTAGAGACCCAGTACTTC.

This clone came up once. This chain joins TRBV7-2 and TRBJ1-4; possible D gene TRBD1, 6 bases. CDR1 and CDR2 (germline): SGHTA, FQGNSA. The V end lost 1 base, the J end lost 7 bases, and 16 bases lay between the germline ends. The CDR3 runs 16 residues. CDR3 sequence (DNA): TGTGCCAGCAGCTTAGTTGGCAGGGGCGAGTCTGAAAAACTGTTTTTT. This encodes CASSLVGRGESEKLFF.

DNA for the CDR3: TGTGCCAGCAGTAGATCCCGGGGAGGCGATACGCAGTATTTT. The encoded protein is CASSRSRGGDTQYF. The chain employs TRBV6-6 and TRBJ2-3, with D perhaps TRBD2 (6 bases). Germline-derived CDR1 and CDR2 are MNHNY and SVGAGI (reference sequence). V shed 5 bases and J shed 6 bases, with 15 bases lying between them. This CDR3 has 14 residues.

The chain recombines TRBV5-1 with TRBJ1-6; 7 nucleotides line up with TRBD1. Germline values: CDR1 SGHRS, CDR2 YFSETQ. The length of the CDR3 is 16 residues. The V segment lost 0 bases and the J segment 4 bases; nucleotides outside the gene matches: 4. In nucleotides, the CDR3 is TGCGCCAGCAGCTTGGAGGGGACAGTATATAATTCACCCCTCCACTTT. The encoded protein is CASSLEGTVYNSPLHF.

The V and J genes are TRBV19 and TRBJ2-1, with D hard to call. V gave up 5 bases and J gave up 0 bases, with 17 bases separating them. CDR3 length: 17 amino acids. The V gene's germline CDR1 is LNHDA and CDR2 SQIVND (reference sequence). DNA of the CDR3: TGTGCCAGTAGTCCCATCTCGTCTCGGATCTCCTACAATGAGCAGTTCTTC. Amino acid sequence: CASSPISSRISYNEQFF.

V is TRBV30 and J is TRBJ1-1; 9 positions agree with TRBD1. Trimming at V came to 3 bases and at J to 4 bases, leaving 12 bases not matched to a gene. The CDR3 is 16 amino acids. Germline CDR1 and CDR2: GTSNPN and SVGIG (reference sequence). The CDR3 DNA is TGTGCCTGGAGGAGACAGGGGGGCTCTCGGGGCACTGAAGCTTTCTTT. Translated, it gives CAWRRQGGSRGTEAFF.

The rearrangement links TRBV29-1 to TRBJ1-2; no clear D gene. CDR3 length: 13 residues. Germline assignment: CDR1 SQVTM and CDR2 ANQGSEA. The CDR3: CSVGGRTDYGYTF. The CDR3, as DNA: TGCAGTGTCGGTGGACGTACAGACTATGGCTACACCTTC.

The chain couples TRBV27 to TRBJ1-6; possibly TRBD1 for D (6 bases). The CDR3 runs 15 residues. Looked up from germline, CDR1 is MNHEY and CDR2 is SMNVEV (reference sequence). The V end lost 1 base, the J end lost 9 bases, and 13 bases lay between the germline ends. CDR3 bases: TGTGCCAGCAGTTTATGGGGGGGGCGCGGTTCACCCCTCCACTTT. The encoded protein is CASSLWGGRGSPLHF.

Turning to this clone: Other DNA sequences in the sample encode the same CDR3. This CDR3 is CASSIGSSYEQYF. CDR3 in DNA: TGTGCCAGTAGTATCGGATCCTCCTACGAGCAGTACTTC. The V gene is TRBV19, the J gene TRBJ2-7; no firm D call. CDR1 and CDR2 (germline): LNHDA, SQIVND (reference sequence). This CDR3 region has 13 residues. Deletions cut 3 bases from V and 0 bases from J, with 6 bases between.

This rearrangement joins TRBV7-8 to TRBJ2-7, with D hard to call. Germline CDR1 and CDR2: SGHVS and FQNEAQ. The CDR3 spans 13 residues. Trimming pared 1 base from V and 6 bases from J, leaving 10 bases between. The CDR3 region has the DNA TGTGCCAGCAGCTTAGTACGGGCGCGCGAGCAGTACTTC. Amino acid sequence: CASSLVRAREQYF.

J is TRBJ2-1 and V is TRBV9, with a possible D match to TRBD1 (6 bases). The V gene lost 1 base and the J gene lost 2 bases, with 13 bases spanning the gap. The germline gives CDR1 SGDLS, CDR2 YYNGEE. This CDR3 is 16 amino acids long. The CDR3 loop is CASSVLGGDPYNEQFF. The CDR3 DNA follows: TGTGCCAGCAGCGTATTAGGGGGAGACCCCTACAATGAGCAGTTCTTC.

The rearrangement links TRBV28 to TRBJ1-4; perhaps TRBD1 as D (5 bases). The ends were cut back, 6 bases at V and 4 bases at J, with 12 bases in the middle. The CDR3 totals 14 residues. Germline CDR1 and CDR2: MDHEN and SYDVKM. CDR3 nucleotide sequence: TGTGCCAGCAGGCTCTTGGGGGGTAATGAAAAACTGTTTTTT. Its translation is CASRLLGGNEKLFF.

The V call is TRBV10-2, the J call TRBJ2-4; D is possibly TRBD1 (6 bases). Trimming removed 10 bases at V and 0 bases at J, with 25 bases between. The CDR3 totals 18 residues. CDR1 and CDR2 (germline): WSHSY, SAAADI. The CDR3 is CATPSWGRTFLAKNIQYF. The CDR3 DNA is TGCGCCACTCCAAGCTGGGGGCGAACCTTCCTAGCCAAAAACATTCAGTACTTC.

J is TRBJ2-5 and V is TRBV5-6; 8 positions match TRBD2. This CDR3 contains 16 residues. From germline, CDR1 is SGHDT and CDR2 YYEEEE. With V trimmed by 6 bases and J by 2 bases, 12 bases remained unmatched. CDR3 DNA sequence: TGTGCCAGCACCACCCTTTTAGCGGGGAGACAAGAGACCCAGTACTTC. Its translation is CASTTLLAGRQETQYF.

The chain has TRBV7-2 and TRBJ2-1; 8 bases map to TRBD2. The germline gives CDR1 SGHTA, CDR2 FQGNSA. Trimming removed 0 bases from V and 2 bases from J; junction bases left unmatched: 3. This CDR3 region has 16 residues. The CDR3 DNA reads TGTGCCAGCAGCTTAGCATATAGCGGGGCCTACAATGAGCAGTTCTTC. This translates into CASSLAYSGAYNEQFF.

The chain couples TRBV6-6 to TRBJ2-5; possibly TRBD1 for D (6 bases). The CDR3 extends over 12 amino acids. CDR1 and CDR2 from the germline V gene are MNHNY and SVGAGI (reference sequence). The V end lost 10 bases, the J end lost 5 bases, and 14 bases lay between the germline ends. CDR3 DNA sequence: TGTGCCACCTCCGAGCAGGGGGAGACCCAGTACTTC. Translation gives CATSEQGETQYF.

The CDR3 nucleotides read TGTGCCAGCAGTGACCAGGGGATGGTGAACACTGAAGCTTTCTTT. This codes for CASSDQGMVNTEAFF. V is TRBV2 and J is TRBJ1-1; D might be TRBD1 (6 bases). V was trimmed by 3 bases and J by 0 bases, leaving 11 bases between them. CDR3 length equals 15 residues. Looked up from germline, CDR1 is SNHLY and CDR2 is FYNNEI.